A selection of T cell receptor beta chains follows, all from one sample in a study of human T cells and chemical hapten exposure. TCRdb reprocessed the RACE reads with MiXCR, giving one entry per CDR3 protein. The repertoire holds some 96,000 distinct CDR3 sequences, with about 9.3% as singletons. The source was whole blood, collected in connection with sensitization to the hapten diphenylcyclopropenone (DPC). The receptors originated from a woman in her 40s with alopecia areata. Some clones in this sample may be carry-over from other donors' samples. Each CDR3 is given with its conserved first and last residue. The order of the fields is V gene, D gene, J gene, clone size, CDR3 DNA, CDR3 protein. D genes are given only for firm matches. Size tells how often a clone was seen (once, few, many) or the class of an expanded clone, and some rows leave it out.

v_call: TRBV4-2
d_call: TRBD1
j_call: TRBJ2-7
clone_size: many
cdr3_nt: TGTGCCAGCAGCCGCGGACAGGGGAGCTACGAGCAGTACTTC
cdr3_aa: CASSRGQGSYEQYF

v_call: TRBV7-9
d_call: -
j_call: TRBJ2-7
clone_size: -
cdr3_nt: TGTGCCAGCAGCCAGGACGGCTACGAGCAGTACTTC
cdr3_aa: CASSQDGYEQYF

v_call: TRBV28
d_call: -
j_call: TRBJ2-7
clone_size: -
cdr3_nt: TGTGCCAGCAGTCTCAGGACTAACTTGCGTTCCTACGAGCAGTACTTC
cdr3_aa: CASSLRTNLRSYEQYF

v_call: TRBV12-3/TRBV12-4
d_call: -
j_call: TRBJ2-3
clone_size: -
cdr3_nt: TGTGCCAGCAGTACGGGGGAGCAAGATACGCAGTATTTT
cdr3_aa: CASSTGEQDTQYF

v_call: TRBV25-1
d_call: -
j_call: TRBJ1-2
clone_size: few
cdr3_nt: TGTGCCAGCAGCCATCTCTATGGCTACACCTTC
cdr3_aa: CASSHLYGYTF

v_call: TRBV5-1
d_call: -
j_call: TRBJ1-5
clone_size: many
cdr3_nt: TGCGCCAGCAGCCCGGGGGGGATTAGCAATCAGCCCCAGCATTTT
cdr3_aa: CASSPGGISNQPQHF

v_call: TRBV11-3
d_call: TRBD2
j_call: TRBJ2-7
clone_size: -
cdr3_nt: TGTGCCAGCAGACGACTAGCGGGAGAATCCTACGAGCAGTACTTC
cdr3_aa: CASRRLAGESYEQYF

v_call: TRBV10-3
d_call: TRBD1
j_call: TRBJ2-7
clone_size: few
cdr3_nt: TGTGCCATCACCAAGGGGGCGGACGCCTACGAGCAGTACTTC
cdr3_aa: CAITKGADAYEQYF

v_call: TRBV6-2/TRBV6-3
d_call: -
j_call: TRBJ2-7
clone_size: many
cdr3_nt: TGTGCCAGCAGTTACGGGTTGTACGAGCAGTACTTC
cdr3_aa: CASSYGLYEQYF

v_call: TRBV7-9
d_call: TRBD1
j_call: TRBJ2-5
clone_size: few
cdr3_nt: TGTGCCAGCAGCCGAGCAGGGGGTTCAGAGACCCAGTACTTC
cdr3_aa: CASSRAGGSETQYF

v_call: TRBV11-2
d_call: -
j_call: TRBJ2-3
clone_size: -
cdr3_nt: TGTGCCAGCAGCTTTGGACCGGGAGATACGCAGTATTTT
cdr3_aa: CASSFGPGDTQYF

v_call: TRBV7-2
d_call: TRBD1
j_call: TRBJ1-1
clone_size: -
cdr3_nt: TGTGCCAGCAGCCGTAGACAGGGCACTGAAGCTTTCTTT
cdr3_aa: CASSRRQGTEAFF

v_call: TRBV7-6
d_call: TRBD2
j_call: TRBJ2-1
clone_size: -
cdr3_nt: TGTGCCAGCAGCTTAGAGGCGGGAGGTACTGAGCAGTTCTTC
cdr3_aa: CASSLEAGGTEQFF

v_call: TRBV18
d_call: -
j_call: TRBJ2-7
clone_size: many
cdr3_nt: TGTGCCAGCTCACCACCGGCAGGGGCGGCCTACGAGCAGTACTTC
cdr3_aa: CASSPPAGAAYEQYF

v_call: TRBV18
d_call: -
j_call: TRBJ1-3
clone_size: many
cdr3_nt: TGTGCCAGCTCACCACCGCAAGGGGTCTCTGGAAACACCATATATTTT
cdr3_aa: CASSPPQGVSGNTIYF

v_call: TRBV29-1
d_call: TRBD1
j_call: TRBJ2-2
clone_size: few
cdr3_nt: TGCAGCGTTGAAGATCTTCAGGGGGACAGGGGCGGGGAGCTGTTTTTT
cdr3_aa: CSVEDLQGDRGGELFF

v_call: TRBV5-1
d_call: TRBD1
j_call: TRBJ2-1
clone_size: many
cdr3_nt: TGCGCCAGCAGGCTAGGACAGGGCAATGAGCAGTTCTTC
cdr3_aa: CASRLGQGNEQFF

v_call: TRBV12-3/TRBV12-4
d_call: -
j_call: TRBJ1-1
clone_size: -
cdr3_nt: TGTGCCAGCAGTCCCGACAGTAACACTGAAGCTTTCTTT
cdr3_aa: CASSPDSNTEAFF

v_call: TRBV29-1
d_call: TRBD1
j_call: TRBJ1-5
clone_size: -
cdr3_nt: TGCAGCGTGACAGGGGGACTGCAGCCCCAGCATTTT
cdr3_aa: CSVTGGLQPQHF

v_call: TRBV28
d_call: TRBD2
j_call: TRBJ2-1
clone_size: many
cdr3_nt: TGTGCCAGCAGTAGACTAGCTGTTGAGCAGTTCTTC
cdr3_aa: CASSRLAVEQFF

v_call: TRBV7-6
d_call: -
j_call: TRBJ2-2
clone_size: -
cdr3_nt: TGTGCCAGCAGCTTAGAGGTTGGGACCCCAAGCACCGGGGAGCTGTTTTTT
cdr3_aa: CASSLEVGTPSTGELFF

v_call: TRBV4-1
d_call: -
j_call: TRBJ2-3
clone_size: many
cdr3_nt: TGCGCCAGCAGCCAAGCCGGATCCGGAGCCACAGATACGCAGTATTTT
cdr3_aa: CASSQAGSGATDTQYF

v_call: TRBV29-1
d_call: -
j_call: TRBJ2-7
clone_size: many
cdr3_nt: TGCAGCGCCGCCCGGGACACCACCTCCTACGAGCAGTACTTC
cdr3_aa: CSAARDTTSYEQYF

v_call: TRBV2
d_call: -
j_call: TRBJ2-5
clone_size: few
cdr3_nt: TGTGCCAGCAGTGATAACTACCAAGAGACCCAGTACTTC
cdr3_aa: CASSDNYQETQYF

v_call: TRBV19
d_call: -
j_call: TRBJ1-5
clone_size: many
cdr3_nt: TGTGCCAGTAGTACGGGCGGTGCCAATCAGCCCCAGCATTTT
cdr3_aa: CASSTGGANQPQHF

v_call: TRBV3-1
d_call: -
j_call: TRBJ1-5
clone_size: many
cdr3_nt: TGTGCCAGCAGCCAATCCGGGACAAATCAGCCCCAGCATTTT
cdr3_aa: CASSQSGTNQPQHF

v_call: TRBV6-5
d_call: -
j_call: TRBJ1-2
clone_size: many
cdr3_nt: TGTGCCAGCAGCGAGACGGCAGGCTATGGCTACACCTTC
cdr3_aa: CASSETAGYGYTF

v_call: TRBV7-8
d_call: TRBD2
j_call: TRBJ2-1
clone_size: -
cdr3_nt: TGTGCCAGCAGCCTGCGGGCAGCGGGGATATCCTACAATGAGCAGTTCTTC
cdr3_aa: CASSLRAAGISYNEQFF

v_call: TRBV7-2
d_call: -
j_call: TRBJ2-5
clone_size: -
cdr3_nt: TGTGCCAGCAGCTTAAACTACGAGACCCAGTACTTC
cdr3_aa: CASSLNYETQYF

v_call: TRBV6-2/TRBV6-3
d_call: TRBD1
j_call: TRBJ2-7
clone_size: few
cdr3_nt: TGTGCCAGCAACCCCCTCCCGGGACAGTTCTACGAGCAGTACTTC
cdr3_aa: CASNPLPGQFYEQYF